The clone carrying this TCR beta chain was observed a single time. This CDR3 is 15 amino acids long. V shed 0 bases and J shed 5 bases, with 11 bases lying between them. Germline CDR1 SGHNT, CDR2 YYREEE (reference sequence). Here immunoSEQ multiplex PCR was the method, and the copy in TCRdb shows in-frame clones only, minus some. Counted here are about 200,000 clones, 80% to 85% occurring once; the ten biggest clones make up over 6.5%. These data originate in a study of blood T cell repertoires in COVID-19. In the study overall: Italy, Spain and the United States were the sources of the convalescent and acute COVID-19 samples.

Participants came from under 30 US areas, aged about 18 to 89 years. This clonotype originated in a man between 35 and 55 years old who had recovered from COVID-19. The chain carries TRBV5-4 and TRBJ2-2, with unresolved D. Input material: PBMCs or T cells enriched from blood (not recorded which). The chain's CDR3 is CASSLGGAKTGELFF. CDR3 bases: TGTGCCAGCAGCTTGGGTGGAGCAAAAACCGGGGAGCTGTTTTTT.